This entry concerns a single T cell receptor (beta chain). This entry is derived from a study of blood T cell repertoires in COVID-19. Study in general: Donors in the United States, Italy and Spain gave samples during acute or convalescent COVID-19. PBMCs, B-cell-depleted T cells, or T cells provided the cDNA or gDNA that made up the material.

Libraries were prepared by immunoSEQ multiplex PCR; TCRdb keeps only in-frame clonotypes and omits some of them. The data show roughly 400,000 clones, 80% to 90% seen once. The CDR3 extends over 14 amino acids. The germline V gene has CDR1 LNHNV and CDR2 YYDKDF (reference sequence). V shed 6 bases, J shed 7 bases, and the junction held 7 bases outside the gene matches. V usage is TRBV15 and J usage is TRBJ1-4, with 8 nucleotides matching TRBD1. The sequence was obtained from a woman in her sixties or seventies with COVID-19, enrolled during active disease. The sample consisted of peripheral blood. This chain's CDR3 is CATSFPRGPEKLFF. DNA of the CDR3: TGTGCCACCAGTTTCCCCAGGGGGCCTGAAAAACTGTTTTTT.